A selection of T cell receptor beta chains follows, all from one sample in a study of radiotherapy plus CTLA-4 blockade in lung cancer. The table came from immunoSEQ multiplex PCR; TCRdb's copy has only in-frame clones and leaves some out. Of approximately 73,000 clones listed, around 87% were seen once; the top ten hold over 35%. The specimen comprised peripheral blood, sampled from a patient treated with radiotherapy plus ipilimumab. These receptors all come from a human donor with non-small cell lung cancer that progressed on radiotherapy plus ipilimumab. Each CDR3 is given without its conserved first and last residue. The order of the fields is CDR3 protein, clone size, J gene, V gene. For some rows the clone size is stated as once, few or many, or as a class when expanded; others skip it.

CDR3 protein: ASSPGQGPGNTIY
clone size: -
J gene: TRBJ1-3
V gene: TRBV2

CDR3 protein: ASSLDGQGDTEAF
clone size: -
J gene: TRBJ1-1
V gene: TRBV4-1

CDR3 protein: SVSIAGEAGELF
clone size: -
J gene: TRBJ2-2
V gene: TRBV29-1

CDR3 protein: ASSFSGSYNEQF
clone size: -
J gene: TRBJ2-1
V gene: TRBV11-2

CDR3 protein: ASSGGGLAAYNEQF
clone size: few
J gene: TRBJ2-1
V gene: TRBV5-6

CDR3 protein: ASSQAPKLGTGELF
clone size: -
J gene: TRBJ2-2
V gene: TRBV14

CDR3 protein: ASSGAWAGGPAELF
clone size: -
J gene: TRBJ2-2
V gene: TRBV9

CDR3 protein: ASSSRDRPSMNSGNTIY
clone size: -
J gene: TRBJ1-3
V gene: TRBV11-2

CDR3 protein: ASSLAIASDTQY
clone size: once
J gene: TRBJ2-3
V gene: TRBV7-9

CDR3 protein: ASSLGTGEAQH
clone size: -
J gene: TRBJ1-5
V gene: TRBV5-1

CDR3 protein: ASSSLAVYTDTQY
clone size: -
J gene: TRBJ2-3
V gene: TRBV2

CDR3 protein: ASSSGTGVNTEAF
clone size: -
J gene: TRBJ1-1
V gene: TRBV5-1

CDR3 protein: ASSVRQGPGNTIY
clone size: -
J gene: TRBJ1-3
V gene: TRBV19

CDR3 protein: ASSVGTSVYDLTDTQY
clone size: -
J gene: TRBJ2-3
V gene: TRBV9

CDR3 protein: ASSPIQRPGGNEQF
clone size: -
J gene: TRBJ2-1
V gene: TRBV4-1